This T cell receptor (beta chain) was documented in a study of shared clonotypes between healthy human individuals. Regarding the study as a whole: The naive CD4 repertoires of a handful of donors were compared, and around 5% of clonotypes were shared.

The repertoire was sequenced with immunoSEQ multiplex PCR; TCRdb's copy has only in-frame clones and lacks some. This sample has 2 million to 2.5 million clones; about 95% occur once, and the top ten carry 0.13%. Trimming took 1 base from V and 3 from J, leaving 9 bases between them. CDR1 and CDR2 (germline): MNHNS, SASEGT. The CDR3 contains 14 residues. A remark on this clone: Antigen unknown.

The TCR comes from a man between 18 and 35 years old in good health. The gene calls are TRBV6-1 and TRBJ2-5; tentatively, D is TRBD1 (6 bases). The sample was naive CD4+ T cells sorted from blood. Sample subset: CD45RA+ positively selected. CDR3 region: CASSEGTAKETQYF. In nucleotides, the CDR3 is TGTGCCAGCAGTGAAGGGACAGCAAAAGAGACCCAGTACTTC.